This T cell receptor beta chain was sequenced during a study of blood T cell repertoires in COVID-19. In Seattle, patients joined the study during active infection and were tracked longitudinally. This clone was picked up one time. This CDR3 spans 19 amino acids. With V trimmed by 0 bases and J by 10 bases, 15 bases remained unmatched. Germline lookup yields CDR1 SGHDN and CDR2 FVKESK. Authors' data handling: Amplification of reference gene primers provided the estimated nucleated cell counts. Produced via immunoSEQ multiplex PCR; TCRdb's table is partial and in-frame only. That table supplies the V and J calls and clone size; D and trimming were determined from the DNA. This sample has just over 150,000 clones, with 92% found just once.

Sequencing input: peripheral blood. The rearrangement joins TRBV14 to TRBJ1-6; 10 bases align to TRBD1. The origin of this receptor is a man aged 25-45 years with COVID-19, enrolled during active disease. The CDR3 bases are TGTGCCAGCAGCCAAGAAGGTGACAGGGGGCGCTTGGGTGGGTCACCCCTCCACTTT. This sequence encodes CASSQEGDRGRLGGSPLHF.